This TCR beta chain originates from a study of CD8+CD57+ T cells in acquired aplastic anemia. About the research overall: The mean DNA yield obtained from sorted CD4+ and CD8+ cells came to 3.2 ug.

On this clonotype: Its antigen is not known.

Germline-derived CDR1 and CDR2 are ENHRY and SYGVKD. V was clipped by 0 bases and J by 5 bases; unmatched bases: 16. The CDR3 totals 19 residues. Genomic DNA, serving as template, underwent TCR beta VDJ and CDR3 profiling. TCRdb itself ran the reads through MiXCR, one entry per CDR3 protein. Of about 150,000 distinct CDR3 sequences in the sample, roughly half are singletons; the top ten hold approximately 12%. By flow cytometry, patients selected for sequencing had shown an expansion of CD8+CD57+ cells. Untreated patients provided the blood samples, with no therapy given before sampling. Study-level points and caveats: No significant patient-versus-control difference appeared in CD8+ Simpson's diversity.

The sample consisted of sorted CD4+, CD8+, or CD8+CD57+ T cells (not recorded which) from PBMCs. The rearrangement joins TRBV10-3 to TRBJ2-7; 10 positions match TRBD1. The receptor was derived from a human donor with aplastic anemia. The CDR3 region has the DNA TGTGCCATCAGTGAGTCCGGGACAGCTTGGGACAGGGGTGGGGACGAGCAGTACTTC. Translation gives CAISESGTAWDRGGDEQYF.